Shown below are 2 T cell receptor beta chains from a single sample sequenced in a study of T cell repertoires in cytomegalovirus infection. TCRdb re-called the reads with MiXCR, one entry per CDR3 protein. The sample holds around 450,000 distinct CDR3 sequences, around 10% seen once. Sequencing was performed on PBMCs. All receptors derive from a human donor in good health (CMV status not recorded). Some clones in this sample may be carry-over from other donors' samples.

This clonotype was detected many times. This sequence joins TRBV5-4 and TRBJ2-7; D may be TRBD2 (6 bases). This CDR3 contains 15 residues. Germline V gene lookup returns CDR1 SGHNT and CDR2 YYREEE (reference sequence). Deletions cut 4 bases from V and 2 bases from J, with 16 bases between. In DNA, the CDR3 is TGTGCCAGCAGCCGCGGGACGCCCGCGACCTACGAGCAGTACTTC. It is translated as CASSRGTPATYEQYF. The full variable domain, rest sourced from reference TRBV5-4 and TRBJ2-7, is ETGVTQSPTHLIKTRGQQVTLRCSSQSGHNTVSWYQQALGQGPQFIFQYYREEENGRGNFPPRFSGLQFPNYSSELNVNALELDDSALYLCASSRGTPATYEQYFGPGTRLTVT.

Details on this clonotype: A much more abundant neighbour one base away suggests this may be a read error. This chain joins TRBV29-1 and TRBJ2-1; 12 bases are shared with TRBD2. Germline V gene sequence: CDR1 SQVTM, CDR2 ANQGSEA. The CDR3 is 14 amino acids. CDR3 amino acids: CSALAGGPYNERFF. The CDR3 DNA reads as TGCAGCGCCCTAGCGGGAGGGCCCTACAATGAGCGGTTCTTC.